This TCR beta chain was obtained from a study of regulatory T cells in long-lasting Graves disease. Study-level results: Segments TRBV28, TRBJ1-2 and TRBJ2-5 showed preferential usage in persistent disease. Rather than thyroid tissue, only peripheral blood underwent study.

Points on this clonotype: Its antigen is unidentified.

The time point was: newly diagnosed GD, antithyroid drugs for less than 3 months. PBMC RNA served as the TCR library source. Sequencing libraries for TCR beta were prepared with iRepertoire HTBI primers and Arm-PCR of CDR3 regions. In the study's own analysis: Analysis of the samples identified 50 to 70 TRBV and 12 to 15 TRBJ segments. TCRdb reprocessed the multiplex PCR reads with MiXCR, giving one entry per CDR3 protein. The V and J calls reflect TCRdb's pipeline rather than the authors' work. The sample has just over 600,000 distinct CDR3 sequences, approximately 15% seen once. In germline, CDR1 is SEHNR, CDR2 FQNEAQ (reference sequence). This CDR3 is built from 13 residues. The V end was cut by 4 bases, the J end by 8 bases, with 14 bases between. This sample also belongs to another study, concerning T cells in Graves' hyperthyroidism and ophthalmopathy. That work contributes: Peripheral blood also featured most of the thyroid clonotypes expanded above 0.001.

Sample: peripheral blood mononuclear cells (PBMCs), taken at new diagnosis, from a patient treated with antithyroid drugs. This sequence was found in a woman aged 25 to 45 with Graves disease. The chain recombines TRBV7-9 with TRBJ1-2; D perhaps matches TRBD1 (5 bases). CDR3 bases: TGTGCCAGCAGCTCCGGGACGACCGGGGGCTACACCTTC. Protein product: CASSSGTTGGYTF.